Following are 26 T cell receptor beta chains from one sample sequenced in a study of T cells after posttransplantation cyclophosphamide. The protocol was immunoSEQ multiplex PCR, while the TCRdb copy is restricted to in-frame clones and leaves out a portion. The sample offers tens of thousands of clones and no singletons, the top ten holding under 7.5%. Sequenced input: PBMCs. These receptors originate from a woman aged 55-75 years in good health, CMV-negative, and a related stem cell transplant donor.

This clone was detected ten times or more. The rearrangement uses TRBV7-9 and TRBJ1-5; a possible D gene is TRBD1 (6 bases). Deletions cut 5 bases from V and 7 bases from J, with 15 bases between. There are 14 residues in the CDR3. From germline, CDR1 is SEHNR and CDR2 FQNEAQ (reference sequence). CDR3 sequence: CASSLAGAEQPQHF. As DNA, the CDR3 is TGTGCCAGCAGCCTCGCAGGGGCAGAACAGCCCCAGCATTTT.

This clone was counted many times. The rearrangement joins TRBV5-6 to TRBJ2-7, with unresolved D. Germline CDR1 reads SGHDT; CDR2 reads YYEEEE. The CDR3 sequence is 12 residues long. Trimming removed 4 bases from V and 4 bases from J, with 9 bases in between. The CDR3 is CASSAGPYEQYV. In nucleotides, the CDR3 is TGTGCCAGCAGCGCTGGGCCTTACGAGCAGTACGTC.

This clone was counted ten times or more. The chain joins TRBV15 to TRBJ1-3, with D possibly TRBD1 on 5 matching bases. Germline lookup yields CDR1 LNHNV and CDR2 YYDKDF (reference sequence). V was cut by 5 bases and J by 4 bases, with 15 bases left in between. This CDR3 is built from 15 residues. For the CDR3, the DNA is TGTGCCACCAGCTCCCCAGAAGGGGTCGGAAACACCATATATTTT. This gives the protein CATSSPEGVGNTIYF.

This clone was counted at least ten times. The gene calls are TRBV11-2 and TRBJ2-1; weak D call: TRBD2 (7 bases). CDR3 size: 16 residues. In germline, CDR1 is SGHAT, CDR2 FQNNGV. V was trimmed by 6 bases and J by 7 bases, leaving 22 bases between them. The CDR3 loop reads CASSLGGGGVANEQFF. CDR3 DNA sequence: TGTGCCAGCAGTCTGGGAGGGGGGGGTGTAGCAAATGAGCAGTTCTTC.

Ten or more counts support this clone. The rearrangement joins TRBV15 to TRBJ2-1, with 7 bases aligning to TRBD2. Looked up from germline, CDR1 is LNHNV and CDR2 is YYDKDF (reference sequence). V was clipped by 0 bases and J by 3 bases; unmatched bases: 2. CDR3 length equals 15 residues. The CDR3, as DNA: TGTGCCACCAGCAGAGAAGGGGAGGGCTACAATGAGCAGTTCTTC. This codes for CATSREGEGYNEQFF.

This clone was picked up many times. The CDR3 reads CASSVDLTSGYNEQFF. The CDR3, as DNA: TGTGCCAGCAGCGTAGACCTCACTAGCGGATACAATGAGCAGTTCTTC. The chain joins TRBV9 to TRBJ2-1; 8 nucleotides line up with TRBD2. This CDR3 contains 16 residues. CDR1 and CDR2 from the germline V gene are SGDLS and YYNGEE. Germline trimming cut 0 bases from V and 4 bases from J; bases unmatched to any gene: 6.

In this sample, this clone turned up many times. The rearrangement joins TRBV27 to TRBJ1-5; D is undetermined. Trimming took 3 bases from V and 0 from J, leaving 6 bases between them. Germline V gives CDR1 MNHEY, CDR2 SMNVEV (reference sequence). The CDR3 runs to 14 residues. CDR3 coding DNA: TGTGCCAGCAGTTTTTCACTTAGCAATCAGCCCCAGCATTTT. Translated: CASSFSLSNQPQHF.

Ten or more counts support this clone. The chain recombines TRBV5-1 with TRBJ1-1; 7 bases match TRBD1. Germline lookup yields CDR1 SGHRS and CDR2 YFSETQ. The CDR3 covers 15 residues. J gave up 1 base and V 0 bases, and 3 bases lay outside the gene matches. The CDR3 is CASSLDRGPNTEAFF. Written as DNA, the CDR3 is TGCGCCAGCAGCTTGGACAGGGGCCCGAACACTGAAGCTTTCTTT.

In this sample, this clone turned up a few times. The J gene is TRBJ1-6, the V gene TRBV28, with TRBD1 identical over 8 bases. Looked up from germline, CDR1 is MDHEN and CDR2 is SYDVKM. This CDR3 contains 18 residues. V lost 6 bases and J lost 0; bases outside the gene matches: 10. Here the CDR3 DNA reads TGTGCCAGCAGCCCGGACAGGGCCCGTGGCTCCTATAATTCACCCCTCCACTTT. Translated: CASSPDRARGSYNSPLHF. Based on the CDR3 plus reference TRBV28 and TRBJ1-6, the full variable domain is DVKVTQSSRYLVKRTGEKVFLECVQDMDHENMFWYRQDPGLGLRLIYFSYDVKMKEKGDIPEGYSVSREKKERFSLILESASTNQTSMYLCASSPDRARGSYNSPLHFGNGTRLTVT.

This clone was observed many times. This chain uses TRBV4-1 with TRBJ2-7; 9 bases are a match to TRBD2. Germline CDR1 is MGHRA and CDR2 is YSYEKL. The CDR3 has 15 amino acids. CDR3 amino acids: CASSQEGTSSFEQYV. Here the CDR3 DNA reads TGCGCCAGCAGCCAAGAGGGGACTAGCTCCTTCGAGCAGTACGTC.

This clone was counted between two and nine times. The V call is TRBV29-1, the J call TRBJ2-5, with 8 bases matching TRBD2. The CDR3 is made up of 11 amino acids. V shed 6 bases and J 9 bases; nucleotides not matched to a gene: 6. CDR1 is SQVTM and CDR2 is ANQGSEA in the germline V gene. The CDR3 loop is CSVSSGLAQYF. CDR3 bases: TGCAGCGTCTCTAGCGGGTTGGCCCAGTACTTC.

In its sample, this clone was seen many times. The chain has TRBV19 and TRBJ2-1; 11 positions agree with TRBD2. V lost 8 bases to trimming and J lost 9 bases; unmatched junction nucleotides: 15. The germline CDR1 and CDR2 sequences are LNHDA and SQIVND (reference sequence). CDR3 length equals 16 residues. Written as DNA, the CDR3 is TGTGCCAGTGCGGACCGGATAGCGGGGGGGCTGGGTGAGCAGTTCTTC. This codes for CASADRIAGGLGEQFF.

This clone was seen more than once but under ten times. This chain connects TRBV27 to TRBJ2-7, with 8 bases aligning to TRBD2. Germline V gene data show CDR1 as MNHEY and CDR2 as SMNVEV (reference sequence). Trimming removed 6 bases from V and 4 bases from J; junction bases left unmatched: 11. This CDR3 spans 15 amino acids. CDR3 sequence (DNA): TGTGCCAGCAGACCAACGAGCGGGAGAGGGTACGAGCAGTACTTC. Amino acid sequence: CASRPTSGRGYEQYF.

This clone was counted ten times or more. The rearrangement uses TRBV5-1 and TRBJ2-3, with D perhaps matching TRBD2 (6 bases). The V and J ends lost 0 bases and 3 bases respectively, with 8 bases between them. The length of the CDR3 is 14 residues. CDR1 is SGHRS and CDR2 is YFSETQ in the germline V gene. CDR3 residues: CASSLGGVTDTQYF. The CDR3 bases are TGCGCCAGCAGCTTGGGGGGGGTGACAGATACGCAGTATTTT.

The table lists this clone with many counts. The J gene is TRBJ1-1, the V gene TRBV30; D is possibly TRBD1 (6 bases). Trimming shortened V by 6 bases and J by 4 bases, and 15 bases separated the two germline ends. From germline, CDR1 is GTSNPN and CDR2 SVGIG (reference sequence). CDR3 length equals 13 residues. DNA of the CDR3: TGTGCCTGCCTTGGCGGGGGGCCCACTGAAGCTTTCTTT. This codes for CACLGGGPTEAFF. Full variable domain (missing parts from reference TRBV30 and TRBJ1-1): SQTIHQWPATLVQPVGSPLSLECTVEGTSNPNLYWYRQAAGRGLQLLFYSVGIGQISSEVPQNLSASRPQDRQFILSSKKLLLSDSGFYLCACLGGGPTEAFFGQGTRLTVV.

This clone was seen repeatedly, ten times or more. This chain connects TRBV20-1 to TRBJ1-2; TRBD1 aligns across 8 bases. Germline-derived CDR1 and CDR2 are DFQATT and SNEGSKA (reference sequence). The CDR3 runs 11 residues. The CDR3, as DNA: TGCAAAACGGACAGGGATAATGGCTACACCTTC. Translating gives CKTDRDNGYTF.

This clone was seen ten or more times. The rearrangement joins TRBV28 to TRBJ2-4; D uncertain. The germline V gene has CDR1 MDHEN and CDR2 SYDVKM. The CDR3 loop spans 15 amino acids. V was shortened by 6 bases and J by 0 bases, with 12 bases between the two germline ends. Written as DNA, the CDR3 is TGTGCCAGCAGCTTTCCCCCTTTAGCCAAAAACATTCAGTACTTC. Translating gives CASSFPPLAKNIQYF.

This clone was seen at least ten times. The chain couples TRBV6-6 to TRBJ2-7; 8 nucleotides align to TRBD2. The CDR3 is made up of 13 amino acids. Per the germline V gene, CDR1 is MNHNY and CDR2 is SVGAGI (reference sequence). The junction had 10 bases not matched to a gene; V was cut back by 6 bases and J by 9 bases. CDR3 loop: CASSPREGPSQYV. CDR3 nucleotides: TGTGCCAGCAGCCCCCGGGAGGGTCCTTCGCAGTACGTC.

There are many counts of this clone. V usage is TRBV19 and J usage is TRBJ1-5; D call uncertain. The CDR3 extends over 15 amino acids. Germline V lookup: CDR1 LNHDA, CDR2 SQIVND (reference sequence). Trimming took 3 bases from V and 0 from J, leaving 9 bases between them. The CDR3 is CASSIRHNSNQPQHF. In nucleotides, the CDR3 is TGTGCCAGTAGTATCAGGCATAATAGCAATCAGCCCCAGCATTTT. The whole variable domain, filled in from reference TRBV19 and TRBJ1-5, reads DGGITQSPKYLFRKEGQNVTLSCEQNLNHDAMYWYRQDPGQGLRLIYYSQIVNDFQKGDIAEGYSVSREKKESFPLTVTSAQKNPTAFYLCASSIRHNSNQPQHFGDGTRLSIL.

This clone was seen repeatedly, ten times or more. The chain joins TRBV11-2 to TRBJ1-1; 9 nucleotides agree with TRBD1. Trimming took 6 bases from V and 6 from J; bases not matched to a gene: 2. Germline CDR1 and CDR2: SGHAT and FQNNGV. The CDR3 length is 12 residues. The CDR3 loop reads CASSWDRAEAFF. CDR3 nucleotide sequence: TGTGCCAGCAGTTGGGACAGGGCTGAAGCTTTCTTT.

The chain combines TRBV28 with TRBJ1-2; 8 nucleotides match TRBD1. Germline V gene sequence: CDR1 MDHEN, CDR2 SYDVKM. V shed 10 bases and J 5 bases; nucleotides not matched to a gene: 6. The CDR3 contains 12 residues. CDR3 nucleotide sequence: TGTGCCACCCAGGGACAGGTGTATGGCTACACCTTC. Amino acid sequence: CATQGQVYGYTF.

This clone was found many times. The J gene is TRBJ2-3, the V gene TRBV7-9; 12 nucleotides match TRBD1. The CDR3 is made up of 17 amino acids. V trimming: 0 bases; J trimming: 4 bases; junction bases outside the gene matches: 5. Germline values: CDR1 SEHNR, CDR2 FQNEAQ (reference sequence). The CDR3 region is CASSLAGTGGMADTQYF. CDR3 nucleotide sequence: TGTGCCAGCAGCTTAGCGGGGACAGGGGGCATGGCAGATACGCAGTATTTT.

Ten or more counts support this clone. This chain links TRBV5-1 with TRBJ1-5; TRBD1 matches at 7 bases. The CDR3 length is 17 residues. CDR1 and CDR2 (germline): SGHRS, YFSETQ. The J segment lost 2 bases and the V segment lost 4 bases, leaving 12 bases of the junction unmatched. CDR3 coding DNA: TGCGCCAGCAGCCCAACTTACAGGGGTGCGGGCAATCAGCCCCAGCATTTT. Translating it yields CASSPTYRGAGNQPQHF.

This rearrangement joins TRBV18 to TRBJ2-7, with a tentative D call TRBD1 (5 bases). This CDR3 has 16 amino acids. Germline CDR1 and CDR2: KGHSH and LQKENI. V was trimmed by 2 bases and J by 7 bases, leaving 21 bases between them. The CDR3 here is CASSPRTAGNLEEQYF. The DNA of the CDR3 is TGTGCCAGCTCACCAAGGACGGCAGGGAACTTGGAGGAGCAGTACTTC.

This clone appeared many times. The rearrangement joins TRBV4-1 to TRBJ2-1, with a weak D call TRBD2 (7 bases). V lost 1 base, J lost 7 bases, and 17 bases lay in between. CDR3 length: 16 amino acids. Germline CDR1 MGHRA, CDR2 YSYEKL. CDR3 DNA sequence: TGCGCCAGCAGCCAAGTAGGGGGGGCGGTTGTAAATGAGCAGTTCTTC. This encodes CASSQVGGAVVNEQFF.

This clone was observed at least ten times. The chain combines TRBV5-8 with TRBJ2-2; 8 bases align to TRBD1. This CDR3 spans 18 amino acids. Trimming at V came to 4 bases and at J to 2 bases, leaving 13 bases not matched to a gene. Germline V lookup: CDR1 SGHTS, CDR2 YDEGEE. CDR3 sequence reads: CASSPSPRDRTNTGELFF. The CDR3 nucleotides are TGTGCCAGCAGCCCTTCACCCCGGGACAGGACAAACACCGGGGAGCTGTTTTTT.